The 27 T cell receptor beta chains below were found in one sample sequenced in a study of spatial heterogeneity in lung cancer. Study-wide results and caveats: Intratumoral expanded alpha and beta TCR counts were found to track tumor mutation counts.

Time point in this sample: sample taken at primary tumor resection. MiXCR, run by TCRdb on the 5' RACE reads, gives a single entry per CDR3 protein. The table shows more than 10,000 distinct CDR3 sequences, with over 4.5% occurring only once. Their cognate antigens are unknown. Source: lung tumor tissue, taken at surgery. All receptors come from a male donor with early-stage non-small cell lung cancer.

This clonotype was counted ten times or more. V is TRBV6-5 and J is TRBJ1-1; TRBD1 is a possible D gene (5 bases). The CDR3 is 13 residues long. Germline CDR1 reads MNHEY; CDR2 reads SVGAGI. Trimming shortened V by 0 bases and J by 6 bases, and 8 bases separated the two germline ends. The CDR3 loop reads CASSYSRGSEAFF. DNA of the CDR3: TGTGCCAGCAGTTACTCGCGGGGGTCTGAAGCTTTCTTT.

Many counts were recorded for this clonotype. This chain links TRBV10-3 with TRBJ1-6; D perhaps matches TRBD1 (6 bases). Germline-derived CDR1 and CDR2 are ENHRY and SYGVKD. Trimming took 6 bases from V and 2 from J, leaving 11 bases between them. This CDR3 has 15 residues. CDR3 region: CAIRQGITYNSPLHF. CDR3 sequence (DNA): TGTGCCATCAGGCAGGGGATTACCTATAATTCACCCCTCCACTTT.

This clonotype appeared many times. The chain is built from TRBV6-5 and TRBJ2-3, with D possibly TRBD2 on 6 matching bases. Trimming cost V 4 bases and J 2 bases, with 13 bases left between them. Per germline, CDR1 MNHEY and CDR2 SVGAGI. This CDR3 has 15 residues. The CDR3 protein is CASSSPRGFTDTQYF. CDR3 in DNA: TGTGCCAGCAGTTCCCCTCGGGGGTTCACAGATACGCAGTATTTT.

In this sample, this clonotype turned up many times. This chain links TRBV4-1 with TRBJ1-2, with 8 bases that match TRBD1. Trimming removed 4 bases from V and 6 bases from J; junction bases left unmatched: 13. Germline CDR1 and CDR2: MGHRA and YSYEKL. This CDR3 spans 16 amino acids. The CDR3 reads CASSPPGSRGPHGYTF. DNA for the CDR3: TGCGCCAGCAGCCCCCCCGGATCCAGGGGGCCCCATGGCTACACCTTC.

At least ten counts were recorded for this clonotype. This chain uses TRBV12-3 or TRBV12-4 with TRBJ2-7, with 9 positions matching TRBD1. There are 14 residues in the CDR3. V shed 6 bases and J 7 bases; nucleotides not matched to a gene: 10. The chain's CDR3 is CASRPGTGFGEQYF. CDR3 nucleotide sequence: TGTGCCAGCAGGCCCGGGACAGGGTTTGGGGAGCAGTACTTC.

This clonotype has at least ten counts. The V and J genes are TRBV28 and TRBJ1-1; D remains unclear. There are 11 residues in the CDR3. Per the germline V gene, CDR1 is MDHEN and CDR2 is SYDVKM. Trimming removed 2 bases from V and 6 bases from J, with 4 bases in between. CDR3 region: CASSLEAEAFF. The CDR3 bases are TGTGCCAGCAGTTTAGAGGCTGAAGCTTTCTTT.

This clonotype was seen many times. The CDR3 here is CASSLVGGAFTDTQYF. In nucleotides, the CDR3 is TGCGCCAGCAGCTTGGTCGGGGGCGCGTTCACAGATACGCAGTATTTT. The rearrangement links TRBV5-1 to TRBJ2-3; D assignment may be TRBD1 or TRBD2 (6 bases each). Germline CDR1 is SGHRS and CDR2 is YFSETQ. V shed 0 bases and J shed 2 bases, with 13 bases lying between them. CDR3 length: 16 residues.

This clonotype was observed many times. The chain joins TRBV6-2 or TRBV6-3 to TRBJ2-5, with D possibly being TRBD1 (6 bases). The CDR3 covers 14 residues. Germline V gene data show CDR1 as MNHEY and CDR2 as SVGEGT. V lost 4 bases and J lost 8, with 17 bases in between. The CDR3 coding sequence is TGTGCCAGCAGTTTACTCGCTGGGACACGAACCCAGTACTTC. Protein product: CASSLLAGTRTQYF.

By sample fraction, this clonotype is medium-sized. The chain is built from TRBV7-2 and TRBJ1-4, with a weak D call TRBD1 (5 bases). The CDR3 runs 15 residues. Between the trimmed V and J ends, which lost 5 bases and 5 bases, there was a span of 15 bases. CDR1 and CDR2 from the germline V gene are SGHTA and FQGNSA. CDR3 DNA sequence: TGTGCCAGCAGCCTCCAAGGGACGGAGAATGAAAAACTGTTTTTT. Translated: CASSLQGTENEKLFF.

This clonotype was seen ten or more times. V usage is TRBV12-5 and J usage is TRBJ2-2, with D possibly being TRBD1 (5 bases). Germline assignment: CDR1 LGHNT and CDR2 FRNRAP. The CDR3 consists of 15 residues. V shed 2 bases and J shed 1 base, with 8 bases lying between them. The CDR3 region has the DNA TGTGCTAGTGGTTTGATTCAGGGGAACACCGGGGAGCTGTTTTTT. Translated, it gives CASGLIQGNTGELFF.

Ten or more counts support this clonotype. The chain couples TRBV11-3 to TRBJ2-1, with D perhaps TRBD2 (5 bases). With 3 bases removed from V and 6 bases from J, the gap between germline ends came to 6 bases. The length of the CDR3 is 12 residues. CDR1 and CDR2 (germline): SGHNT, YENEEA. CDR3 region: CASSFRGNEQFF. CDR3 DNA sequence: TGTGCCAGCAGCTTCCGGGGCAATGAGCAGTTCTTC.

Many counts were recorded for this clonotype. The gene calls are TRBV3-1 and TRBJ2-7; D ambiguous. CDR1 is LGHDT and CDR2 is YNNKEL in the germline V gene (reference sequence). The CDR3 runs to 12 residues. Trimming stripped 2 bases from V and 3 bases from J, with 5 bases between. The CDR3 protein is CASSQQDYEQYF. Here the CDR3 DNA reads TGTGCCAGCAGCCAACAAGACTACGAGCAGTACTTC.

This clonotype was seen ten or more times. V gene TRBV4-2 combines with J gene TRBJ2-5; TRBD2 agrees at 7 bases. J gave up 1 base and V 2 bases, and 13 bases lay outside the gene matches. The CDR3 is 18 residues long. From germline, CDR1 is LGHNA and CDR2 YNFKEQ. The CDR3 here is CASSQTQPSGEIQETQYF. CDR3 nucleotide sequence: TGTGCCAGCAGCCAAACCCAACCCAGCGGGGAAATCCAAGAGACCCAGTACTTC.

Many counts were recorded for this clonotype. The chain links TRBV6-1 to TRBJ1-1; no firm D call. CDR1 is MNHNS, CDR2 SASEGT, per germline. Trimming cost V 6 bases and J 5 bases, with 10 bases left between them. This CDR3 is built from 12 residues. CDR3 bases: TGTGCCAGCAGGGCGGGAGGGACTGAAGCTTTCTTT. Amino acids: CASRAGGTEAFF.

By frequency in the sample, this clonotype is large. The CDR3 is CASSKQGLLNTEAFF. CDR3 DNA sequence: TGTGCCAGCAGCAAACAGGGTCTACTGAACACTGAAGCTTTCTTT. V usage is TRBV7-2 and J usage is TRBJ1-1, with D maybe TRBD1 (6 bases). The CDR3 loop spans 15 amino acids. The V gene's germline CDR1 is SGHTA and CDR2 FQGNSA. V was clipped by 5 bases and J by 0 bases, with 13 bases between them.

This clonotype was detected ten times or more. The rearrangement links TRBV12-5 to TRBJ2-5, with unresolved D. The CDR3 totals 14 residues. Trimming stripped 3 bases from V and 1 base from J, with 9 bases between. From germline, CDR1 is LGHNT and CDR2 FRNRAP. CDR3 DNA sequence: TGTGCTAGTGGTTTAGAGACGTTCCAAGAGACCCAGTACTTC. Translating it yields CASGLETFQETQYF.

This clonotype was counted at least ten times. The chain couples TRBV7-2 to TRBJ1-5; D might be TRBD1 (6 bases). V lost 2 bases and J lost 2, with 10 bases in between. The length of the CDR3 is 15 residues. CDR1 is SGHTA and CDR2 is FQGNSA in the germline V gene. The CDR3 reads CASSLFRTGNQPQHF. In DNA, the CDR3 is TGTGCCAGCAGCTTATTCAGGACAGGCAATCAGCCCCAGCATTTT.

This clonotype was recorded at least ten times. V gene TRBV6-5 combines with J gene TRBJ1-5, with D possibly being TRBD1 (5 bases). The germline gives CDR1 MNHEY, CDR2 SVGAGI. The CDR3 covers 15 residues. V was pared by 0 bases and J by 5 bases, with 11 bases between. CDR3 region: CASSYSGANDQPQHF. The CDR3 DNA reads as TGTGCCAGCAGTTACTCAGGGGCAAACGATCAGCCCCAGCATTTT.

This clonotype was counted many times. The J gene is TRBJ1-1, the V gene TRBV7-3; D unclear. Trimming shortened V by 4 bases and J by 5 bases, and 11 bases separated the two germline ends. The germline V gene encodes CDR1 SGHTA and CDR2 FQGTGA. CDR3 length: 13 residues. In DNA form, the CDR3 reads TGTGCCAGCAGCTCCTCGGTTGCGACTGAAGCTTTCTTT. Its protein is CASSSSVATEAFF.

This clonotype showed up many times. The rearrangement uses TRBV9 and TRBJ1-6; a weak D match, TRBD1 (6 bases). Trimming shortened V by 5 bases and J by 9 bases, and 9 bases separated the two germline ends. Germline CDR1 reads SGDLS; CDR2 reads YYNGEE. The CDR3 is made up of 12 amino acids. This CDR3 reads CASRGGGSPLHF. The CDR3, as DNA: TGTGCCAGCAGAGGGGGGGGTTCACCCCTCCACTTT.

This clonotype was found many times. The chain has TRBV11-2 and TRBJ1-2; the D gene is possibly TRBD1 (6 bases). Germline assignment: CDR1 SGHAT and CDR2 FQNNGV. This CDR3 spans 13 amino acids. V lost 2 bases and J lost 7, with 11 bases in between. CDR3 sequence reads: CASSLLGGIGYTF. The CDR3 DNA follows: TGTGCCAGCAGCTTATTAGGGGGGATTGGCTACACCTTC. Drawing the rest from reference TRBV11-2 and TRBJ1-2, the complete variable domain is EAGVAQSPRYKIIEKRQSVAFWCNPISGHATLYWYQQILGQGPKLLIQFQNNGVVDDSQLPKDRFSAERLKGVDSTLKIQPAKLEDSAVYLCASSLLGGIGYTFGSGTRLTVV.

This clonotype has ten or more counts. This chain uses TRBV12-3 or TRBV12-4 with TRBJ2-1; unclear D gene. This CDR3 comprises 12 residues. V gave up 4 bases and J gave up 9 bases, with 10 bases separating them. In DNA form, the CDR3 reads TGTGCCAGCAGTTACGGTAGAGGTGAGCAGTTCTTC. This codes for CASSYGRGEQFF.

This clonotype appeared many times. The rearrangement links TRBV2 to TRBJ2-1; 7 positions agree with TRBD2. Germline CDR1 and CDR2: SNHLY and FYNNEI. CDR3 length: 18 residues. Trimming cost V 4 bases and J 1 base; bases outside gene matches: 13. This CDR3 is CASSGGLAARFSYNEQFF. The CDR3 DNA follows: TGTGCCAGCAGTGGGGGTCTAGCGGCCCGTTTTTCCTACAATGAGCAGTTCTTC.

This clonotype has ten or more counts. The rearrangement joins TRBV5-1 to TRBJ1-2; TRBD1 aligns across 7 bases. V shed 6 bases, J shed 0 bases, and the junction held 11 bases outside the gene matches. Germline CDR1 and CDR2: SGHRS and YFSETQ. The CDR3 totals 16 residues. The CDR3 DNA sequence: TGCGCCAGCAAAGGGGGCACCCTTAAAGCTAACTATGGCTACACCTTC. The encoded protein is CASKGGTLKANYGYTF.

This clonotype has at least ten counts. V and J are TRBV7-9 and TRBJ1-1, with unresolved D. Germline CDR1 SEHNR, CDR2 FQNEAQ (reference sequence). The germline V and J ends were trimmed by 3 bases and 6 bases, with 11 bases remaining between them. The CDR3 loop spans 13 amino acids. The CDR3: CASSFFIGAEAFF. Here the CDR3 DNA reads TGTGCCAGCAGCTTCTTTATTGGGGCTGAAGCTTTCTTT.

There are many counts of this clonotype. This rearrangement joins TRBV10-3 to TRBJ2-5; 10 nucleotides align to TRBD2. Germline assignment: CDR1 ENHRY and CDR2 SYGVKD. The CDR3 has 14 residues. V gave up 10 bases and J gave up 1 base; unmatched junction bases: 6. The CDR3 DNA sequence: TGTGCCACCTCTAGCGGGGGTACCCAAGAGACCCAGTACTTC. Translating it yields CATSSGGTQETQYF.

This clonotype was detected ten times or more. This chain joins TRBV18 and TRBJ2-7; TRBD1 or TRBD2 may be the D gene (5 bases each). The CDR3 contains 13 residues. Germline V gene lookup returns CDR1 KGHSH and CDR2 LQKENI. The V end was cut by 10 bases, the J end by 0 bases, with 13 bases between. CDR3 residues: CAIPMGDSYEQYV. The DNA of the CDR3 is TGTGCCATCCCCATGGGGGACTCCTACGAGCAGTACGTC.